These 25 T cell receptor beta chains originate from one sample sequenced in a study of T cells in Graves' hyperthyroidism and ophthalmopathy. Researchers took RNA transcripts and amplified the TCR beta CDR3 regions from them. In the first-round RT-PCR of the TCR CDR3, the HTBI primer set was used. MiXCR, applied by TCRdb to the multiplex PCR reads, yields one record per CDR3 protein. The repertoire holds almost 500,000 distinct CDR3 sequences, with under 25% as singletons. Sequenced: blood. The receptors shown here come from a woman aged 70-85 years with Graves' ophthalmopathy.

Only a few counts were recorded for this clonotype. V gene TRBV19 combines with J gene TRBJ2-2; TRBD1 might be the D (5 bases). The V and J ends lost 4 bases and 7 bases respectively, with 13 bases between them. The CDR3 is made up of 14 amino acids. Germline V gene data show CDR1 as LNHDA and CDR2 as SQIVND (reference sequence). The CDR3 DNA reads as TGTGCCAGTAGTAAGGTGGGGCTCGTCGGGGAGCTGTTTTTT. Protein: CASSKVGLVGELFF.

A few counts support this clonotype. The genes are TRBV20-1 and TRBJ2-7; 12 positions agree with TRBD2. The CDR3 spans 16 residues. The V gene's germline CDR1 is DFQATT and CDR2 SNEGSKA (reference sequence). Unmatched junction bases numbered 13, after V lost 6 bases and J lost 4 bases. Here the CDR3 DNA reads TGCAGTGCCCCAGGGGTACTAGCGGGGGGAACTTACGAGCAGTACTTC. It yields the protein CSAPGVLAGGTYEQYF.

This clonotype is a singleton in its sample. V is TRBV5-1 and J is TRBJ2-6, with D unresolved. Germline V gives CDR1 SGHRS, CDR2 YFSETQ. The CDR3 length is 16 residues. V lost 7 bases and J 2 bases, leaving 16 bases between the germline ends. The CDR3 region is CASAQELGPGANVLTF. CDR3 nucleotide sequence: TGCGCCAGCGCGCAAGAATTAGGGCCTGGGGCCAACGTCCTGACTTTC.

The chain joins TRBV19 to TRBJ1-1; 10 bases line up with TRBD1. The J segment lost 0 bases and the V segment lost 5 bases, leaving 21 bases of the junction unmatched. CDR3 length: 21 residues. From germline, CDR1 is LNHDA and CDR2 SQIVND (reference sequence). CDR3 DNA sequence: TGTGCCAGTAGTTCGAGAGGGGCGACGGGACAGGGGCTGGCCATGAACACTGAAGCTTTCTTT. Protein product: CASSSRGATGQGLAMNTEAFF.

In this sample, this clonotype turned up a few times. The chain has TRBV5-1 and TRBJ2-6; 8 bases line up with TRBD1. CDR3 length: 18 amino acids. Germline V gene lookup returns CDR1 SGHRS and CDR2 YFSETQ. V dropped 5 bases and J dropped 0; count of bases not matched to a gene: 10. CDR3 region: CASSRSGQGNSGANVLTF. The DNA for the CDR3 is TGCGCCAGCAGTCGATCCGGACAGGGAAACTCTGGGGCCAACGTCCTGACTTTC. Full variable domain (rest looked up from reference TRBV5-1 and TRBJ2-6): KAGVTQTPRYLIKTRGQQVTLSCSPISGHRSVSWYQQTPGQGLQFLFEYFSETQRNKGNFPGRFSGRQFSNSRSEMNVSTLELGDSALYLCASSRSGQGNSGANVLTFGAGSRLTVL.

Only a few counts were recorded for this clonotype. The chain employs TRBV3-1 and TRBJ2-1, with no clear D. Trimming cost V 4 bases and J 2 bases, with 21 bases left between them. Germline-derived CDR1 and CDR2 are LGHDT and YNNKEL (reference sequence). The CDR3 is made up of 18 amino acids. As DNA, the CDR3 is TGTGCCAGCAGCCTTTTTCCCCCTACATACGGCACCTACAATGAGCAGTTCTTC. It codes for CASSLFPPTYGTYNEQFF.

In this sample, this clonotype turned up a few times. This chain links TRBV6-2 or TRBV6-3 with TRBJ2-2; D ambiguous. The germline gives CDR1 MNHEY, CDR2 SVGEGT. V was trimmed by 7 bases and J by 2 bases, leaving 8 bases between them. The CDR3 is 13 amino acids. CDR3 region: CASKTDNTGELFF. CDR3 nucleotides: TGTGCCAGCAAGACTGACAACACCGGGGAGCTGTTTTTT.

The V gene is TRBV14, the J gene TRBJ1-1; D may be TRBD1 (5 bases). Looked up from germline, CDR1 is SGHDN and CDR2 is FVKESK. This CDR3 region has 14 residues. V gave up 4 bases and J gave up 5 bases, with 14 bases separating them. As DNA, the CDR3 is TGTGCCAGCAGCCTAGGGGATTCGTATACTGAAGCTTTCTTT. This translates into CASSLGDSYTEAFF.

This clonotype has just a few counts. The rearrangement joins TRBV12-5 to TRBJ1-1, with 11 bases fitting TRBD1. The germline V gene encodes CDR1 LGHNT and CDR2 FRNRAP. The CDR3 loop spans 15 amino acids. Unmatched junction bases numbered 5, after V lost 7 bases and J lost 1 base. DNA for the CDR3: TGTGCTAGTGCCCCCGGGACAGGGGGGAACACTGAAGCTTTCTTT. Protein sequence: CASAPGTGGNTEAFF.

The table lists this clonotype with many counts. The gene calls are TRBV6-1 and TRBJ1-2; 7 nucleotides line up with TRBD1. The CDR3 contains 14 residues. J lost 7 bases, V lost 6 bases, and 11 bases had no gene match. The germline gives CDR1 MNHNS, CDR2 SASEGT. The CDR3 DNA is TGTGCCAGCAGGAGACAGGGATCCAACGGTGGCTACACCTTC. It yields the protein CASRRQGSNGGYTF.

The table lists this clonotype with many counts. The J gene is TRBJ2-1, the V gene TRBV28; weak D call: TRBD2 (5 bases). From germline, CDR1 is MDHEN and CDR2 SYDVKM. This CDR3 is built from 12 residues. Trimming took off 5 bases at V and 7 bases at J, with 9 bases between the two ends. The CDR3 spells CASSQDLNEQFF. CDR3 nucleotide sequence: TGTGCCAGCAGTCAGGACTTGAATGAGCAGTTCTTC.

CDR3 coding DNA: TGTGCCAGCAGTACCCACCGCGACAGGAACACTGAAGCTTTCTTT. Its protein is CASSTHRDRNTEAFF. J is TRBJ1-1 and V is TRBV6-1; tentative D call: TRBD1 (5 bases). Trimming pared 5 bases from V and 1 base from J, leaving 14 bases between. The CDR3 extends over 15 amino acids. Germline assignment: CDR1 MNHNS and CDR2 SASEGT.

This chain joins TRBV20-1 and TRBJ2-6; 7 positions match TRBD2. V lost 3 bases to trimming and J lost 0 bases; unmatched junction nucleotides: 8. The CDR3 consists of 17 residues. The germline V gene has CDR1 DFQATT and CDR2 SNEGSKA (reference sequence). The DNA of the CDR3 is TGCAGTGCTAGCGTGGGGGGAGGGGCCTCTGGGGCCAACGTCCTGACTTTC. Translated, it gives CSASVGGGASGANVLTF.

The rearrangement joins TRBV5-1 to TRBJ2-3; 7 bases match TRBD2. There are 15 residues in the CDR3. The V gene end was trimmed by 2 bases and the J gene end by 0 bases; junction bases not matched to a gene: 3. The germline gives CDR1 SGHRS, CDR2 YFSETQ. The CDR3 region is CASSLAGPSTDTQYF. CDR3 bases: TGCGCCAGCAGCTTAGCGGGACCAAGCACAGATACGCAGTATTTT.

The chain links TRBV27 to TRBJ2-1; perhaps TRBD2 as D (7 bases). CDR1 and CDR2 (germline): MNHEY, SMNVEV (reference sequence). The germline V and J ends were trimmed by 0 bases and 9 bases, with 21 bases remaining between them. The length of the CDR3 is 17 residues. The CDR3 DNA is TGTGCCAGCAGTTTATCCTTTAGGGGGAGGGCCCTCATTGAGCAGTTCTTC. It is translated as CASSLSFRGRALIEQFF.

This clonotype was seen at least ten times. J is TRBJ1-6 and V is TRBV3-1; D gene uncertain. The CDR3 length is 14 residues. The V gene's germline CDR1 is LGHDT and CDR2 YNNKEL (reference sequence). V lost 2 bases and J lost 8, with 10 bases in between. CDR3 residues: CASSQRGKHSPLHF. The CDR3 DNA sequence: TGTGCCAGCAGCCAACGAGGAAAGCATTCACCCCTCCACTTT.

The chain links TRBV7-2 to TRBJ2-3; D gene ambiguous. Trimming removed 3 bases from V and 3 bases from J, with 13 bases in between. Germline V gives CDR1 SGHTA, CDR2 FQGNSA. This CDR3 is 15 amino acids long. In DNA, the CDR3 is TGTGCCAGCAGCTTTGCCAGTCCCAGGACAGATACGCAGTATTTT. Protein sequence: CASSFASPRTDTQYF.

V is TRBV30 and J is TRBJ2-3; 8 positions match TRBD2. Per the germline V gene, CDR1 is GTSNPN and CDR2 is SVGIG (reference sequence). Losses at the gene ends were 1 base for V and 5 bases for J; bases not matched to a gene: 5. The CDR3 spans 14 residues. CDR3 nucleotides: TGTGCCTGGAGTGGGGAGGGACTAGGAGATACGCAGTATTTT. It is translated as CAWSGEGLGDTQYF.

The table lists this clonotype with a few counts. CDR3 coding DNA: TGTGCCAGCACCGAGGAGGTGAGGGGCCAGAAGAATCAGCCCCAGCATTTT. Protein sequence: CASTEEVRGQKNQPQHF. The chain uses TRBV6-1 and TRBJ1-5; D may be TRBD1 (5 bases). Germline V lookup: CDR1 MNHNS, CDR2 SASEGT. The V end was cut by 7 bases, the J end by 4 bases, with 23 bases between. This CDR3 has 17 residues.

The rearrangement uses TRBV5-1 and TRBJ1-2, with TRBD1 identical over 8 bases. V lost 4 bases and J lost 2; bases outside the gene matches: 7. The germline V gene has CDR1 SGHRS and CDR2 YFSETQ. The CDR3 contains 15 residues. The CDR3, as DNA: TGCGCCAGCAGCCCCAGGACAGGGCAAAACTATGGCTACACCTTC. It is translated as CASSPRTGQNYGYTF.

The chain recombines TRBV18 with TRBJ2-3; D is undetermined. The V gene's germline CDR1 is KGHSH and CDR2 LQKENI. The V end was cut by 2 bases, the J end by 2 bases, with 11 bases between. The CDR3 spans 15 residues. The CDR3 sequence is CASSPSPDPTDTQYF. In DNA form, the CDR3 reads TGTGCCAGCTCACCATCTCCGGATCCCACAGATACGCAGTATTTT.

The V and J genes are TRBV3-1 and TRBJ2-1; no clear D gene. V shed 0 bases and J shed 5 bases, with 11 bases lying between them. The germline CDR1 and CDR2 sequences are LGHDT and YNNKEL (reference sequence). The CDR3 sequence is 15 residues long. CDR3 in amino acids: CASSQDWLRNNEQFF. CDR3 DNA sequence: TGTGCCAGCAGCCAAGATTGGCTGAGAAACAATGAGCAGTTCTTC.

This clonotype was counted many times. The chain employs TRBV11-2 and TRBJ2-5; unclear D gene. This CDR3 region has 15 residues. Germline assignment: CDR1 SGHAT and CDR2 FQNNGV. Trimming removed 5 bases from V and 1 base from J, with 14 bases in between. The CDR3 bases are TGTGCCAGCAGCCCGTACCCTCGAGGCCAAGAGACCCAGTACTTC. This translates into CASSPYPRGQETQYF.

This clonotype came up a few times. V is TRBV27 and J is TRBJ2-3; D is unclear. There are 16 residues in the CDR3. Germline CDR1 and CDR2: MNHEY and SMNVEV (reference sequence). The ends were cut back, 1 base at V and 0 bases at J, with 11 bases in the middle. The CDR3 region has the DNA TGTGCCAGCAGTTTATATGTGGGATCTAGCACAGATACGCAGTATTTT. Translated, it gives CASSLYVGSSTDTQYF.

This clonotype turned up a few times. V and J are TRBV5-1 and TRBJ2-2, with a weak D call TRBD2 (5 bases). The V and J ends lost 4 bases and 1 base respectively, with 14 bases between them. Germline V lookup: CDR1 SGHRS, CDR2 YFSETQ. The CDR3 loop spans 16 amino acids. CDR3 amino acids: CASSLAGVQNTGELFF. The CDR3 region has the DNA TGCGCCAGCAGCCTGGCGGGCGTTCAGAACACCGGGGAGCTGTTTTTT.